This T cell receptor (beta chain) came from a study of blood T cell repertoires in COVID-19. TCRdb keeps only in-frame clones here, not all; method: immunoSEQ multiplex PCR. The data show about 220,000 clones, with around 89% seen just once and around 2.7% held by the top ten. Sequencing used PBMCs or T cells enriched from blood (not recorded which). This sequence originates from a woman aged 25 to 39 who had recovered from COVID-19.

This chain's CDR3 is CASSSDRGPDEQYF. CDR3 in DNA: TGTGCCAGCAGCTCCGACAGGGGGCCCGACGAGCAGTACTTC. The rearrangement uses TRBV5-5 and TRBJ2-7; 10 positions agree with TRBD1. Trimming removed 3 bases from V and 5 bases from J; junction bases left unmatched: 5. From germline, CDR1 is SGHKS and CDR2 YYEKEE (reference sequence). The CDR3 runs to 14 residues.